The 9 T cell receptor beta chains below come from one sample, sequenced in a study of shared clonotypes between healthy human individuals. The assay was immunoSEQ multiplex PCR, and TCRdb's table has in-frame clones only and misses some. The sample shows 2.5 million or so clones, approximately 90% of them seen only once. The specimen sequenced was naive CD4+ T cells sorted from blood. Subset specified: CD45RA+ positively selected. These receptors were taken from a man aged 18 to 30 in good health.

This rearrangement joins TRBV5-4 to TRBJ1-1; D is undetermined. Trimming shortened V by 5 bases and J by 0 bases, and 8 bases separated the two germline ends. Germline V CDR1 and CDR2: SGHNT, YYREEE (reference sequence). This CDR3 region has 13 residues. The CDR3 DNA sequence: TGTGCCAGCAGTACAGCTATGAACACTGAAGCTTTCTTT. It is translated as CASSTAMNTEAFF.

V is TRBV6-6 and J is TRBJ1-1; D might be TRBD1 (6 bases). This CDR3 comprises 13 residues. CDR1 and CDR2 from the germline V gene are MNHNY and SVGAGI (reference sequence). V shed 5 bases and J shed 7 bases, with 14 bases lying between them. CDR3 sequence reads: CASSPGQLIEAFF. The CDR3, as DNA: TGTGCCAGCAGTCCCGGACAGCTGATTGAAGCTTTCTTT.

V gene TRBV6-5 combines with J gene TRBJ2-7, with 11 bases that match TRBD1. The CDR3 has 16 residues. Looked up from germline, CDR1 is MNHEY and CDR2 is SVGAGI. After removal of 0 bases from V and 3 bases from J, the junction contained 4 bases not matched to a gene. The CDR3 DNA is TGTGCCAGCAGTTACTCGGGACAGGGGGTACTCTACGAGCAGTACTTC. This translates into CASSYSGQGVLYEQYF.

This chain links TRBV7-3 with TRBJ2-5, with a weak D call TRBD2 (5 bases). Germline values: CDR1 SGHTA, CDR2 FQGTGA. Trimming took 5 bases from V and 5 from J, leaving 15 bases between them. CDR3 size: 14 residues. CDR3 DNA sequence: TGTGCCAGCAGCCCGTGGCAGTGGGAGGAGACCCAGTACTTC. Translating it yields CASSPWQWEETQYF.

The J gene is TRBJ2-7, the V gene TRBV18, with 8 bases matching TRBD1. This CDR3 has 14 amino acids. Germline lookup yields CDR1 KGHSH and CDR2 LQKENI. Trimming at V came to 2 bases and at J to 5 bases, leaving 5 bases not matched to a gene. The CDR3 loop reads CASSPGDRRNEQYF. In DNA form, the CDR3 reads TGTGCCAGCTCACCAGGGGACAGGAGAAACGAGCAGTACTTC.

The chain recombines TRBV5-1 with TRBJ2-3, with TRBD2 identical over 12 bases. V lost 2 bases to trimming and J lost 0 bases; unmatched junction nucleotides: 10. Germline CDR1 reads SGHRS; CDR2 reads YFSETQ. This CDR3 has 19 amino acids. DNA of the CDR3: TGCGCCAGCAGCTTCCCCGGGACTAGCGGGCGTCTAAGCACAGATACGCAGTATTTT. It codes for CASSFPGTSGRLSTDTQYF.

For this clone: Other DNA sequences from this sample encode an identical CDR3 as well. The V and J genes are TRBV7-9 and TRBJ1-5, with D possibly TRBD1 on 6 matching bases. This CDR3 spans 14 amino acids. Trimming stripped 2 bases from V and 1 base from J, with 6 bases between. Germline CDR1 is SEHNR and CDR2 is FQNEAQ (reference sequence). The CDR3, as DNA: TGTGCCAGCAGCTTAAGGGGGAGCAATCAGCCCCAGCATTTT. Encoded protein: CASSLRGSNQPQHF.

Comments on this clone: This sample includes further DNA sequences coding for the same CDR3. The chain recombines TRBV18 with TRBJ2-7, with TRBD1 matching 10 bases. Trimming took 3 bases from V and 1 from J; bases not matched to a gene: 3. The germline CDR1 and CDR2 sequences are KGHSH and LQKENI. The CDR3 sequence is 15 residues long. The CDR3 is CASSPGQGVSYEQYF. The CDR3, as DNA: TGTGCCAGCTCACCCGGACAGGGGGTATCCTACGAGCAGTACTTC.

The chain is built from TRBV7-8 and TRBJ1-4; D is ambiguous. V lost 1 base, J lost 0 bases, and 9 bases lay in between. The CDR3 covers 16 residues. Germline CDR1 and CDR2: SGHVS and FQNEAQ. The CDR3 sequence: CASSLGSAPTNEKLFF. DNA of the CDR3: TGTGCCAGCAGCTTAGGATCCGCGCCAACTAATGAAAAACTGTTTTTT.